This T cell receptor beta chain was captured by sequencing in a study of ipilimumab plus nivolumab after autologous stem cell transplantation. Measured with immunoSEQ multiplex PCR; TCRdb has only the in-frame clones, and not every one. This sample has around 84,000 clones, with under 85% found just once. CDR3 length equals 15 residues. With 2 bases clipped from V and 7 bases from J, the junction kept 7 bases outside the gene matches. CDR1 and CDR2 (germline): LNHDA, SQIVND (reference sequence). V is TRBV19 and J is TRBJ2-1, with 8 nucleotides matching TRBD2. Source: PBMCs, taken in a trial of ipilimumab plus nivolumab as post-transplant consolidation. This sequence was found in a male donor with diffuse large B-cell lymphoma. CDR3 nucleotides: TGTGCCAGTAGTATAAACGGGGGGGCTATAAATGAGCAGTTCTTC. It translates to CASSINGGAINEQFF.